A selection of T cell receptor beta chains follows, all from one sample in a study of blood T cell repertoires in COVID-19. Sequenced by immunoSEQ multiplex PCR; TCRdb stores in-frame clones only, minus some. The sample carries 300,000 to 400,000 clones, about 91% recorded once. Sequencing used peripheral blood. These receptors were taken from a man aged 25-45 years with COVID-19, enrolled during active disease. Each CDR3 is given with its conserved first and last residue. Each record gives: V gene, D gene, clone size, J gene, CDR3 protein, CDR3 DNA. The D gene is left open where the match is weak. Size values are once, few and many counts, or a class for expanded clones, and some rows have none.

V: TRBV15; D: NA; size: NA; J: TRBJ2-7; CDR3: CATSRDGRFLDEQYF; DNA: TGTGCCACCAGCAGAGATGGCAGGTTTTTGGACGAGCAGTACTTC
V: TRBV5-4; D: TRBD1; size: many; J: TRBJ2-7; CDR3: CASSSRDRSSYEQYF; DNA: TGTGCCAGCAGCTCCCGGGACAGGAGCTCCTACGAGCAGTACTTC
V: TRBV5-1; D: TRBD1; size: NA; J: TRBJ1-4; CDR3: CASSFATTGTGEKLFF; DNA: TGCGCCAGCAGCTTCGCAACGACAGGGACGGGTGAAAAACTGTTTTTT
V: TRBV11-3; D: TRBD1; size: NA; J: TRBJ1-1; CDR3: CASSLRGPNTEAFF; DNA: TGTGCCAGCAGCTTAAGGGGGCCGAACACTGAAGCTTTCTTT
V: TRBV7-9; D: NA; size: NA; J: TRBJ1-1; CDR3: CASSLNRAGTEAFF; DNA: TGTGCCAGCAGCTTAAACAGGGCAGGCACTGAAGCTTTCTTT
V: TRBV6-2/TRBV6-3; D: NA; size: NA; J: TRBJ2-7; CDR3: CASSHELRDYEQYF; DNA: TGTGCCAGCAGTCACGAGCTCCGGGATTACGAGCAGTACTTC
V: TRBV10-2; D: NA; size: NA; J: TRBJ2-1; CDR3: CASSEPAADTREQFF; DNA: TGCGCCAGCAGTGAGCCGGCGGCGGACACACGTGAACAGTTCTTC
V: TRBV11-2; D: TRBD2; size: NA; J: TRBJ2-5; CDR3: CASSFWTSGQETQYF; DNA: TGTGCCAGCAGCTTCTGGACTAGCGGACAAGAGACCCAGTACTTC
V: TRBV7-3; D: NA; size: NA; J: TRBJ2-1; CDR3: CASSATGTGLPYSGVNEQFF; DNA: TGTGCCAGCAGCGCGACCGGGACAGGGCTCCCCTATAGCGGGGTCAATGAGCAGTTCTTC
V: TRBV4-2; D: TRBD2; size: NA; J: TRBJ2-1; CDR3: CASSPSGGGSYNEQFF; DNA: TGTGCCAGCAGCCCAAGCGGGGGGGGCTCCTACAATGAGCAGTTCTTC
V: TRBV15; D: NA; size: NA; J: TRBJ1-4; CDR3: CATSRWGRVEKLFF; DNA: TGTGCCACCAGCAGATGGGGGCGAGTTGAAAAACTGTTTTTT
V: TRBV18; D: NA; size: NA; J: TRBJ2-1; CDR3: CASSPPIRQGKRNEQFF; DNA: TGTGCCAGCTCACCACCTATTCGGCAGGGGAAGCGGAATGAGCAGTTCTTC
V: TRBV5-1; D: TRBD1; size: NA; J: TRBJ1-2; CDR3: CASSLFARQGPYGYTF; DNA: TGCGCCAGCAGCTTGTTTGCCCGACAGGGACCTTATGGCTACACCTTC
V: TRBV7-6; D: TRBD2; size: NA; J: TRBJ2-2; CDR3: CASTKVLAGITGELFF; DNA: TGTGCCAGCACGAAGGTGCTAGCGGGAATAACCGGGGAGCTGTTTTTT
V: TRBV18; D: NA; size: NA; J: TRBJ1-5; CDR3: CASSDRGQPQHF; DNA: TGTGCCAGCTCAGACAGAGGTCAGCCCCAGCATTTT
V: TRBV6-5; D: NA; size: once; J: TRBJ2-5; CDR3: CASSPRTGRVETQYF; DNA: TGTGCCAGCAGTCCGAGGACAGGGAGGGTGGAGACCCAGTACTTC